The 7 T cell receptor beta chains in this list originate from one sample, sequenced in a study of human T cells and chemical hapten exposure. Noted time point: patch test 3, about 24 weeks after DPC sensitization. Treatment reported: therapeutic diphenylcyclopropenone sensitization with weekly scalp DPC. TCRdb re-called the RACE reads with MiXCR, one entry per CDR3 protein. The sample lists fewer than 80,000 distinct CDR3 sequences, around 10% seen once, with around 2.1% in the top ten. The sequences come from whole blood, collected in connection with sensitization to the hapten diphenylcyclopropenone (DPC). These TCRs come from a woman younger than 45 with alopecia areata. Some clones in this sample may be carry-over from other donors' samples.

The chain employs TRBV28 and TRBJ2-3; tentative D call: TRBD2 (5 bases). The ends were cut back, 5 bases at V and 1 base at J, with 16 bases in the middle. CDR3 length: 16 amino acids. CDR1 MDHEN and CDR2 SYDVKM come from the germline V gene. The CDR3 loop is CASSPYLASGTDTQYF. The CDR3 DNA sequence: TGTGCCAGCAGTCCTTACCTAGCAAGTGGCACAGATACGCAGTATTTT.

In this sample, this clonotype turned up a few times. The chain recombines TRBV12-3 or TRBV12-4 with TRBJ2-3, with TRBD1 matching 10 bases. V gave up 6 bases and J gave up 0 bases; unmatched junction bases: 6. The CDR3 is made up of 16 amino acids. DNA of the CDR3: TGTGCCAGCAGAGGGGACAGGGGATTTAGCACAGATACGCAGTATTTT. Translated: CASRGDRGFSTDTQYF.

Only a few counts were recorded for this clonotype. This chain joins TRBV7-2 and TRBJ2-3, with D uncertain. Trimming took 5 bases from V and 6 from J, leaving 12 bases between them. The CDR3 has 13 residues. Germline V lookup: CDR1 SGHTA, CDR2 FQGNSA. The CDR3 DNA sequence: TGTGCCAGCAGCCAACCTCGATGGGATACGCAGTATTTT. Protein product: CASSQPRWDTQYF.

The rearrangement joins TRBV20-1 to TRBJ2-1; unclear D gene. Germline V gene sequence: CDR1 DFQATT, CDR2 SNEGSKA (reference sequence). The CDR3 contains 14 residues. The ends were cut back, 0 bases at V and 5 bases at J, with 11 bases in the middle. In DNA, the CDR3 is TGCAGTGCTAGAGACCCCCCCACCGACAATGAGCAGTTCTTC. Residues: CSARDPPTDNEQFF.

This clonotype has just a few counts. The V gene is TRBV28, the J gene TRBJ2-1; either TRBD1 or TRBD2 may fit D (5 bases each). The length of the CDR3 is 14 residues. V was shortened by 2 bases and J by 8 bases, with 13 bases between the two germline ends. Germline CDR1 MDHEN, CDR2 SYDVKM. CDR3 in DNA: TGTGCCAGCAGTTTACCTAGTCCGGGGCATGAGCAGTTCTTC. Encoded protein: CASSLPSPGHEQFF.

This sequence joins TRBV29-1 and TRBJ2-1; tentative D call: TRBD1 (5 bases). CDR1 and CDR2 from the germline V gene are SQVTM and ANQGSEA. Trimming left V 3 bases short and J 6 bases short, with 15 bases between. CDR3 size: 14 residues. The CDR3: CSVDVIGAGNEQFF. The CDR3 nucleotides are TGCAGCGTTGATGTTATAGGGGCCGGCAATGAGCAGTTCTTC.

This sequence joins TRBV3-1 and TRBJ2-3, with D possibly TRBD2 on 5 matching bases. The CDR3 has 18 amino acids. V lost 3 bases and J 0 bases, leaving 19 bases between the germline ends. Germline V gives CDR1 LGHDT, CDR2 YNNKEL (reference sequence). The CDR3 DNA reads TGTGCCAGCAGCCACCGGCTAGCCCCAATCCCCAGCACAGATACGCAGTATTTT. It codes for CASSHRLAPIPSTDTQYF.